These 25 T cell receptor beta chains originate from one sample sequenced in a study of blood T cells in healthy people across ages. PCR was performed a second time for roughly 7 to 11 cycles using a sample-barcoded 5' primer and a J-beta primer mix. TCRdb independently ran MiXCR on the 5' RACE reads; one entry per CDR3 protein. Here the sample spans over 1,300,000 distinct CDR3 sequences, roughly 64% being singletons. Material: blood. These receptors originate from a young man in good health.

This clonotype was seen a few times. The chain carries TRBV29-1 and TRBJ2-1, with a possible D match to TRBD1 (5 bases). This CDR3 contains 19 residues. V was pared by 2 bases and J by 0 bases, with 23 bases between. The germline V gene has CDR1 SQVTM and CDR2 ANQGSEA. The CDR3, as DNA: TGCAGCGTTGAAATTGACAGCACCAGGGCGCGGAGCTCCTACAATGAGCAGTTCTTC. Its translation: CSVEIDSTRARSSYNEQFF.

The genes are TRBV20-1 and TRBJ2-1, with TRBD1 as a possible D gene (8 bases). Germline assignment: CDR1 DFQATT and CDR2 SNEGSKA (reference sequence). Between the trimmed V and J ends, which lost 4 bases and 7 bases, there was a span of 20 bases. The CDR3 runs to 15 residues. The CDR3 DNA reads as TGCAGTGCTAAGGAGAACAGGGGGGGCAATAATGAGCAGTTCTTC. Translated, it gives CSAKENRGGNNEQFF.

This clonotype showed up just once. The chain has TRBV20-1 and TRBJ2-5; no firm D call. V was trimmed by 6 bases and J by 2 bases, leaving 16 bases between them. In germline, CDR1 is DFQATT, CDR2 SNEGSKA (reference sequence). The CDR3 loop spans 14 amino acids. CDR3 bases: TGCAGTGCCCCTATGACCTCCCTGCAAGAGACCCAGTACTTC. This sequence encodes CSAPMTSLQETQYF.

As DNA, the CDR3 is TGTGCCAGCAGCCCCGGCATGAGCGGAGAGACCCAGTACTTC. Translated, it gives CASSPGMSGETQYF. The V gene is TRBV11-2, the J gene TRBJ2-5, with a weak D call TRBD2 (5 bases). Germline V gene sequence: CDR1 SGHAT, CDR2 FQNNGV. Deletions cut 5 bases from V and 4 bases from J, with 14 bases between. The CDR3 loop spans 14 amino acids.

The chain joins TRBV7-2 to TRBJ1-2; D is perhaps TRBD1 (5 bases). V lost 5 bases to trimming and J lost 2 bases, with 12 bases between them. This CDR3 contains 14 residues. Germline V CDR1 and CDR2: SGHTA, FQGNSA. As DNA, the CDR3 is TGTGCCAGCAGCCCCTTGACAGCGAACTATGGCTACACCTTC. Residues: CASSPLTANYGYTF.

This clonotype counts as medium-sized. V usage is TRBV5-1 and J usage is TRBJ1-4, with D possibly being TRBD1 (5 bases). CDR1 is SGHRS and CDR2 is YFSETQ in the germline V gene. CDR3 length: 12 residues. The ends were cut back, 3 bases at V and 8 bases at J, with 8 bases in the middle. The CDR3: CASSSNREKLFF. The CDR3 DNA reads as TGCGCCAGCAGCTCCAACAGGGAAAAACTGTTTTTT. The full variable domain, with the rest looked up from reference TRBV5-1 and TRBJ1-4, is KAGVTQTPRYLIKTRGQQVTLSCSPISGHRSVSWYQQTPGQGLQFLFEYFSETQRNKGNFPGRFSGRQFSNSRSEMNVSTLELGDSALYLCASSSNREKLFFGSGTQLSVL.

This clonotype was seen more than once but under ten times. The chain employs TRBV4-3 and TRBJ2-7; D not certain. CDR1 and CDR2 (germline): LGHNA, YSLEER. Trimming removed 0 bases from V and 8 bases from J, with 20 bases in between. CDR3 length equals 16 residues. This CDR3 is CASSQEGDNLYEKQYF. CDR3 nucleotides: TGCGCCAGCAGCCAAGAAGGAGACAATCTCTACGAGAAGCAGTACTTC.

This clonotype was counted at least ten times. This chain links TRBV7-9 with TRBJ2-1; no clear D. Trimming stripped 1 base from V and 6 bases from J, with 13 bases between. The CDR3 extends over 15 amino acids. The germline V gene encodes CDR1 SEHNR and CDR2 FQNEAQ (reference sequence). Here the CDR3 reads CASSLGDDFTNEQFF. CDR3 bases: TGTGCCAGCAGCTTAGGGGATGACTTCACCAATGAGCAGTTCTTC. The full variable domain, its missing parts supplied by reference TRBV7-9 and TRBJ2-1, is DTGVSQNPRHKITKRGQNVTFRCDPISEHNRLYWYRQTLGQGPEFLTYFQNEAQLEKSRLLSDRFSAERPKGSFSTLEIQRTEQGDSAMYLCASSLGDDFTNEQFFGPGTRLTVL.

V usage is TRBV7-6 and J usage is TRBJ2-3; D not resolved. V was shortened by 2 bases and J by 2 bases, with 17 bases between the two germline ends. The CDR3 is 17 amino acids. Germline-derived CDR1 and CDR2 are SGHVS and FNYEAQ. The CDR3 nucleotides are TGTGCCAGCAGCTTATGGGTACCGGAAAAAAACACAGATACGCAGTATTTT. It yields the protein CASSLWVPEKNTDTQYF.

The chain couples TRBV4-3 to TRBJ2-4; TRBD2 agrees at 8 bases. With 0 bases clipped from V and 6 bases from J, the junction kept 7 bases outside the gene matches. Germline loops: CDR1 LGHNA, CDR2 YSLEER. The CDR3 is made up of 16 amino acids. CDR3 nucleotide sequence: TGCGCCAGCAGCCAAGATCCGAGCGGGGGCCTAAACATTCAGTACTTC. It translates to CASSQDPSGGLNIQYF.

The chain is built from TRBV20-1 and TRBJ1-2, with D perhaps TRBD1 (5 bases). Germline assignment: CDR1 DFQATT and CDR2 SNEGSKA (reference sequence). The ends were cut back, 6 bases at V and 4 bases at J, with 18 bases in the middle. This CDR3 spans 14 amino acids. The CDR3 is CSAPLRGVGYGYTF. CDR3 DNA sequence: TGCAGTGCCCCCTTACGGGGGGTGGGCTATGGCTACACCTTC.

A word on this clonotype: A read error may account for a junction end that differs from germline. The CDR3, as DNA: TGTGCTAGCAGCCCTCAGCCGGGGGGCTACAATGAGCAGTTCTTC. This translates into CASSPQPGGYNEQFF. V usage is TRBV7-7 and J usage is TRBJ2-1; the match to TRBD2 covers 7 bases. This CDR3 is 15 amino acids long. CDR1 is SSHAT and CDR2 is FNYEAQ in the germline V gene (reference sequence).

This clonotype was counted a few times. The CDR3 is CASSPSHRGSDQYF. The CDR3 DNA reads as TGTGCCAGCAGCCCCAGTCACCGGGGGTCGGACCAGTACTTC. V and J are TRBV3-1 and TRBJ2-7, with D perhaps TRBD2 (6 bases). The V end lost 4 bases, the J end lost 10 bases, and 20 bases lay between the germline ends. The CDR3 extends over 14 amino acids. Per the germline V gene, CDR1 is LGHDT and CDR2 is YNNKEL (reference sequence).

The gene calls are TRBV6-6 and TRBJ2-4; a possible D gene is TRBD1 (5 bases). Germline loops: CDR1 MNHNY, CDR2 SVGAGI (reference sequence). V gave up 3 bases and J gave up 6 bases, with 12 bases separating them. The CDR3 consists of 14 residues. The CDR3 sequence: CASSYSGYLNIQYF. The CDR3 DNA follows: TGTGCCAGCAGTTATTCAGGGTACCTAAACATTCAGTACTTC.

The chain combines TRBV20-1 with TRBJ1-4; TRBD1 is a possible D gene (5 bases). Trimming removed 0 bases from V and 6 bases from J, with 11 bases in between. The CDR3 sequence is 14 residues long. CDR1 is DFQATT and CDR2 is SNEGSKA in the germline V gene (reference sequence). The CDR3 DNA reads as TGCAGTGCTAGAGAGGGGGGGAGGGATGAAAAACTGTTTTTT. It encodes CSAREGGRDEKLFF.

This chain joins TRBV7-9 and TRBJ2-1, with D uncertain. Germline CDR1 is SEHNR and CDR2 is FQNEAQ (reference sequence). The germline V and J ends were trimmed by 2 bases and 9 bases, with 8 bases remaining between them. This CDR3 is built from 12 residues. For the CDR3, the DNA is TGTGCCAGCAGCTTAATGGGTCCTGAGCAGTTCTTC. Amino acids: CASSLMGPEQFF.

This clonotype was seen only a few times. The chain uses TRBV15 and TRBJ2-3; D tentatively reads TRBD1 or TRBD2 (5 bases each). Per the germline V gene, CDR1 is LNHNV and CDR2 is YYDKDF (reference sequence). Trimming took 3 bases from V and 7 from J, leaving 11 bases between them. The CDR3 is 13 residues long. CDR3 sequence reads: CATSRMGENTQYF. The CDR3 DNA follows: TGTGCCACCAGCAGGATGGGGGAGAATACGCAGTATTTT.

The chain carries TRBV14 and TRBJ2-4; TRBD2 matches 10 bases. TRBJ2-7 matches the DNA end more closely, so the J call is doubtful. Germline V lookup: CDR1 SGHDN, CDR2 FVKESK. The CDR3 runs to 15 residues. CDR3 DNA: TGTGCCAGCAGCCTTGTAGCGGGAGGAACCGACGAGCAGTACTTC. Protein product: CASSLVAGGTDEQYF.

V usage is TRBV7-9 and J usage is TRBJ2-7; 7 bases agree with TRBD2. Trimming removed 1 base from V and 7 bases from J; junction bases left unmatched: 10. Germline lookup yields CDR1 SEHNR and CDR2 FQNEAQ (reference sequence). The CDR3 loop spans 15 amino acids. CDR3 sequence (DNA): TGTGCCAGCAGCTTAGGACGAGCGGGGAACAATGAGCAGTACTTC. Its protein is CASSLGRAGNNEQYF.

The V and J genes are TRBV4-2 and TRBJ1-2, with D possibly being TRBD1 (6 bases). Germline V gene sequence: CDR1 LGHNA, CDR2 YNFKEQ. The CDR3 runs to 17 residues. Between the trimmed V and J ends, which lost 0 bases and 7 bases, there was a span of 21 bases. CDR3 DNA sequence: TGTGCCAGCAGCCAAGAAGGGACTCAGGGGACTAGGGGTGGCTACACCTTC. Translating gives CASSQEGTQGTRGGYTF.

The chain uses TRBV10-3 and TRBJ2-7; TRBD1 agrees at 9 bases. Germline V gives CDR1 ENHRY, CDR2 SYGVKD. The CDR3 consists of 14 residues. Trimming removed 6 bases from V and 3 bases from J; junction bases left unmatched: 6. For the CDR3, the DNA is TGTGCCATCAGCCGGGACAGGGAACGCTACGAGCAGTACTTC. Amino acid sequence: CAISRDRERYEQYF.

This clonotype was counted a few times. The chain joins TRBV7-9 to TRBJ2-3, with D uncertain. Between the trimmed V and J ends, which lost 5 bases and 1 base, there was a span of 10 bases. The CDR3 contains 14 residues. Germline CDR1 and CDR2: SEHNR and FQNEAQ (reference sequence). CDR3 sequence (DNA): TGTGCCAGCAGCCTCCCTCTAGGCACAGATACGCAGTATTTT. Translated, it gives CASSLPLGTDTQYF.

The chain is built from TRBV4-1 and TRBJ2-7; D remains ambiguous. Gene TRBJ2-1 matches the end of the DNA better, so the J call may be wrong. In germline, CDR1 is MGHRA, CDR2 YSYEKL. There are 15 residues in the CDR3. The CDR3: CASSQDRVPGDEQFF. In DNA, the CDR3 is TGCGCCAGCAGCCAAGATAGGGTCCCGGGCGATGAGCAGTTCTTC.

This chain connects TRBV12-3 or TRBV12-4 to TRBJ2-1, with 9 bases fitting TRBD1. The CDR3 has 16 amino acids. Trimming removed 5 bases from V and 5 bases from J; junction bases left unmatched: 10. CDR3 protein: CASSPPPGQGHNEQFF. The CDR3 bases are TGTGCCAGCAGTCCTCCCCCGGGACAGGGACACAATGAGCAGTTCTTC.

This chain links TRBV10-2 with TRBJ2-7, with TRBD2 identical over 13 bases. With 4 bases clipped from V and 5 bases from J, the junction kept 2 bases outside the gene matches. The CDR3 loop spans 14 amino acids. Germline lookup yields CDR1 WSHSY and CDR2 SAAADI. DNA of the CDR3: TGCGCCAGCAGTGGACTAGCGGGGGGAGACGAGCAGTACTTC. The encoded protein is CASSGLAGGDEQYF.